This is a list of T cell receptor beta chains from one sample in a study of cytomegalovirus exposure and HLA in healthy donors. Produced via immunoSEQ multiplex PCR; TCRdb's table is partial and in-frame only. This table has about 170,000 clones, about four fifths appearing once. Source material: PBMCs. These TCRs come from a boy aged 2-9 years in good health and CMV-seronegative. Each CDR3 is given with its conserved first and last residue. Each record gives: clone size, J gene, D gene, V gene, CDR3 protein, CDR3 DNA. A D gene is named only where the DNA matches it firmly. Clone size is given for some rows only: seen once, a few or many times, or a class if the clone is expanded.

.,TRBJ2-1,.,TRBV5-1,CASSFLTSVDEQFF,TGCGCCAGCAGCTTTCTCACATCCGTGGATGAGCAGTTCTTC
.,TRBJ2-1,TRBD1,TRBV28,CASSFRLGGLGDNEQFF,TGTGCCAGCAGTTTCCGCCTAGGGGGCCTGGGTGACAATGAGCAGTTCTTC
.,TRBJ2-3,TRBD1,TRBV28,CASSTDRGTDTQYF,TGTGCCAGCAGTACTGACAGGGGTACAGATACGCAGTATTTT
.,TRBJ2-7,.,TRBV21-1,CAIRTSGTGHYEQYF,TGTGCCATCCGTACTTCAGGGACAGGGCACTACGAGCAGTACTTC
many,TRBJ2-7,.,TRBV30,CAWNEDIELYEQYF,TGTGCCTGGAACGAGGACATTGAGCTGTACGAGCAGTACTTC
.,TRBJ1-1,.,TRBV27,CASSPFPGGLRMNTEAFF,TGTGCCAGCAGTCCCTTCCCGGGGGGGCTTCGGATGAACACTGAAGCTTTCTTT
.,TRBJ1-2,.,TRBV19,CASIKLGGTYGYTF,TGTGCCAGTATAAAATTGGGAGGTACCTATGGCTACACCTTC
once,TRBJ2-7,.,TRBV29-1,CSVEPPTAYEQYF,TGCAGCGTTGAGCCCCCGACAGCATACGAGCAGTACTTC
few,TRBJ1-2,TRBD1,TRBV7-6,CASSFEGRGLYGYTF,TGTGCCAGCAGCTTTGAAGGCAGGGGGCTCTATGGCTACACCTTC
few,TRBJ2-1,.,TRBV5-1,CASNLGQGLVDEQFF,TGCGCCAGCAACTTAGGGCAGGGGTTAGTCGATGAGCAGTTCTTC
.,TRBJ2-5,TRBD2,TRBV7-9,CASRLSSGTSGVQETQYF,TGTGCCAGCAGACTTTCCTCCGGGACTAGCGGGGTCCAAGAGACCCAGTACTTC
.,TRBJ2-7,.,TRBV5-1,CASSLIWGMTGSYEQYF,TGCGCCAGCAGCTTGATCTGGGGTATGACAGGTTCTTACGAGCAGTACTTC
.,TRBJ2-7,TRBD1,TRBV5-1,CASSKGQGPYEQYF,TGCGCCAGCAGTAAGGGACAGGGACCCTACGAGCAGTACTTC
.,TRBJ2-7,TRBD2,TRBV6-1,CASSQRESRYEQYF,TGTGCCAGCAGTCAGCGGGAGTCCCGCTACGAGCAGTACTTC
.,TRBJ2-5,.,TRBV2,CASSEGAGDLVETQYF,TGTGCCAGCAGTGAGGGGGCAGGGGATTTGGTAGAGACCCAGTACTTC
few,TRBJ2-1,TRBD2,TRBV10-3,CAISDPGLAYNNEQFF,TGTGCCATCAGTGACCCGGGACTAGCGTATAACAATGAGCAGTTCTTC
.,TRBJ2-7,TRBD1,TRBV28,CASSFVTGTYEQYF,TGTGCCAGCAGTTTTGTGACAGGGACCTACGAGCAGTACTTC
.,TRBJ2-5,.,TRBV9,CASSVDREETQYF,TGTGCCAGCAGCGTAGACAGGGAAGAGACCCAGTACTTC
.,TRBJ2-5,TRBD1,TRBV6-1,CASNLDRTFVETQYF,TGTGCCAGCAACTTGGACAGGACCTTTGTGGAGACCCAGTACTTC
.,TRBJ2-3,.,TRBV28,CASSLEQGTDTQYF,TGTGCCAGCAGTTTAGAACAGGGAACAGATACGCAGTATTTT
.,TRBJ2-2,.,TRBV30,CAWSIGVTGELFF,TGTGCCTGGAGTATCGGGGTCACCGGGGAGCTGTTTTTT
.,TRBJ2-1,TRBD2,TRBV19,CASSTGGPYNEQFF,TGTGCCAGTAGTACGGGAGGCCCCTACAATGAGCAGTTCTTC
few,TRBJ2-7,.,TRBV29-1,CSVERSYEQYF,TGCAGCGTTGAGAGGTCCTACGAGCAGTACTTC
.,TRBJ1-1,TRBD1,TRBV6-5,CASSQDRDIGAFF,TGTGCCAGCAGTCAGGACAGGGACATTGGAGCTTTCTTT
.,TRBJ2-7,TRBD1,TRBV6-1,CASSEGPWAGGYF,TGTGCCAGCAGTGAAGGCCCGTGGGCAGGGGGGTACTTC
.,TRBJ1-4,.,TRBV27,CASSLSGGGEKLFF,TGTGCCAGCAGTTTATCGGGGGGAGGTGAAAAACTGTTTTTT
.,TRBJ1-5,TRBD1,TRBV11-3,CASSFIGQGGNQPQHF,TGTGCCAGCAGCTTCATTGGACAGGGGGGGAATCAGCCCCAGCATTTT
few,TRBJ1-2,.,TRBV6-1,CASSEGRRYGYTF,TGTGCCAGCAGTGAAGGTCGCAGATATGGCTACACCTTC
.,TRBJ2-2,.,TRBV5-4,CASSLALANTGELFF,TGTGCCAGCAGCTTGGCACTAGCTAACACCGGGGAGCTGTTTTTT
.,TRBJ2-5,.,TRBV6-5,CASSYSKQGTETQYF,TGTGCCAGCAGTTACTCGAAACAGGGCACGGAGACCCAGTACTTC
.,TRBJ1-4,.,TRBV5-5,CASSFGQPINEKLFF,TGTGCCAGCAGCTTCGGACAGCCAATTAATGAAAAACTGTTTTTT
.,TRBJ1-4,TRBD1,TRBV19,CASSTADRGEKLFF,TGTGCCAGTAGTACTGCAGACAGGGGCGAAAAACTGTTTTTT
.,TRBJ1-2,.,TRBV14,CASSQDGGRFYGYTF,TGTGCCAGCAGCCAAGACGGGGGGCGCTTCTATGGCTACACCTTC
.,TRBJ2-1,TRBD2,TRBV4-1,CASSQESGSSYNEQFF,TGCGCCAGCAGCCAAGAAAGCGGGAGCTCCTACAATGAGCAGTTCTTC
.,TRBJ2-2,.,TRBV4-2,CASSQVPGTGELFF,TGTGCCAGCAGCCAAGTTCCGGGAACCGGGGAGCTGTTTTTT
.,TRBJ1-5,TRBD1,TRBV28,CASSLDRGVNQPQHF,TGTGCCAGCAGTCTCGACAGGGGGGTGAATCAGCCCCAGCATTTT
.,TRBJ1-3,TRBD1,TRBV7-8,CASSLAYRGQRNTIYF,TGTGCCAGCAGCTTAGCGTACAGGGGGCAAAGAAACACCATATATTTT
.,TRBJ2-2,.,TRBV27,CASSLLDSYTGELFF,TGTGCCAGCAGTTTATTGGACAGTTACACCGGGGAGCTGTTTTTT
.,TRBJ2-1,TRBD2,TRBV5-1,CASSLVLAGPYNEQFF,TGCGCCAGCAGCTTGGTACTAGCGGGTCCATACAATGAGCAGTTCTTC
.,TRBJ2-5,.,TRBV5-1,CASSLARSQIQETQYF,TGCGCCAGCAGCTTGGCGAGATCCCAAATACAAGAGACCCAGTACTTC